The T cell receptor (beta chain) under discussion was sequenced for a study of T cell responses to AZD1222 COVID-19 vaccine. The data were produced by immunoSEQ multiplex PCR, yet TCRdb's version contains in-frame clones alone and is incomplete. The sample lists about 130,000 clones, 92% occurring once. General study findings and limits: The span of vaccine-associated CD4 TCRs extended across spike, with dominance at 160-218 and 743-854. Per reports, nearly half of all spike-specific TCRs target regions that are unmutated in variants. White British ancestry dominated among donors, who included more females, and clonal diversity was possibly underestimated.

Turning to this clone: The antigen remains unidentified.

The TCR was taken from an adult in good health. Sequenced material: peripheral blood, taken on day 0 of AZD1222 vaccination.

CDR3 in DNA: TGTGCCAGCAGTTACTCGACAGGGGCCACAGATACGCAGTATTTT. It is translated as CASSYSTGATDTQYF. The chain combines TRBV6-2 or TRBV6-3 with TRBJ2-3; 8 bases map to TRBD1. The CDR3 has 15 residues. Unmatched junction bases numbered 1, after V lost 0 bases and J lost 2 bases. Germline-derived CDR1 and CDR2 are MNHEY and SVGEGT.